This record concerns one TCR beta chain sequence. What it binds is not known. This sample is part of a study of T cell responses to AZD1222 COVID-19 vaccine. Repertoires were generated with immunoSEQ multiplex PCR, while TCRdb's copy carries only in-frame clones and drops some. This sample has 150,000 to 180,000 clones, with about 92% found just once. Points from the study as a whole: Baseline seropositivity occurred in only six AZD1222 recipients. CD4 TCRs covered the whole spike, strongest at regions 160-218 and 743-854. Repertoires were obtained only post-peak T cell response.

This TCR derives from an adult in good health. The specimen comprised peripheral blood, sampled on day 0 of AZD1222 vaccination.

The CDR3 region is CASSIRQGGNEKLFF. Written as DNA, the CDR3 is TGCGCCAGCAGCATCCGACAGGGGGGGAATGAAAAACTGTTTTTT. The chain is built from TRBV5-1 and TRBJ1-4; TRBD1 agrees at 9 bases. The junction had 6 bases not matched to a gene; V was cut back by 4 bases and J by 5 bases. Germline CDR1 reads SGHRS; CDR2 reads YFSETQ. The CDR3 length is 15 residues.